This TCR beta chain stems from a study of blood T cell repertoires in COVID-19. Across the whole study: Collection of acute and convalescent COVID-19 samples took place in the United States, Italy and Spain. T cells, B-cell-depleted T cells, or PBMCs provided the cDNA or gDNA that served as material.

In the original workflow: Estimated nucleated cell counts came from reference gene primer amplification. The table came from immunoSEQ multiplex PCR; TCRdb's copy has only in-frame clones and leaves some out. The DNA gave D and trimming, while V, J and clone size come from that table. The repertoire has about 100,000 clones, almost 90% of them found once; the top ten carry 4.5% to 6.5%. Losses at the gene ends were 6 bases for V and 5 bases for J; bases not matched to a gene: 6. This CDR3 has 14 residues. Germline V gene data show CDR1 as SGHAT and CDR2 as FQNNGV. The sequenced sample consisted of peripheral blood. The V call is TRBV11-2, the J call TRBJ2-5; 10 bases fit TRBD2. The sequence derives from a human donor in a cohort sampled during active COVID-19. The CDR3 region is CASSPSGSLETQYF. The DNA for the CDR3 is TGTGCCAGCAGTCCTAGCGGGAGCTTGGAGACCCAGTACTTC.